The entry below describes one T cell receptor (beta chain). The antigen is undetermined. The CDR3 runs 15 residues. The data were obtained in a study of blood T cells in healthy people across ages. Overall study findings and caveats: Unsorted PBMCs blocked a conclusive comparison of naive and antigen-experienced cells.

Total RNA amounts of at least 6 micrograms were extracted per sample. A second roughly 6 to 11 cycle PCR used barcoded and J-beta primers. TCRdb reanalysed the 5' RACE reads using MiXCR and keeps one entry per CDR3 protein. Here the sample spans around 900,000 distinct CDR3 sequences, roughly half being singletons. This sequence was found in a woman in her sixties in good health. Sequencing input: blood. The chain couples TRBV21-1 to TRBJ2-2; the table calls TRBD1, which could not be checked here. TRBV21-1 is reported as a pseudogene. The CDR3 DNA follows: TGTGCCAGCAGCAAACGACAGGTCTGCACCGGGGAGCTGTTTTTT. It yields the protein CASSKRQVCTGELFF.